The 25 T cell receptor beta chains below come from one sample, sequenced in a study of post-analysis software for immune sequencing data. Presence of unique molecular identifiers characterized the TCR beta cDNA libraries. Via MiXCR, TCRdb re-called the PCR reads, giving one row per CDR3 protein. The sample lists 600,000 to 750,000 distinct CDR3 sequences; 59% were seen once. Findings and caveats of the study: Patients carried 4 or 5 TRBV segments more frequently than controls did, and TRBV5-6, TRBV5-1 and TRBV20-1 were among them.

Antigens of these TCRs are unknown. What was sequenced was blood. The receptors were gathered from a girl aged 2-10 years with multiple sclerosis.

V is TRBV20-1 and J is TRBJ1-2, with 8 bases identical to TRBD1. V lost 0 bases and J lost 2; bases outside the gene matches: 8. The germline V gene has CDR1 DFQATT and CDR2 SNEGSKA (reference sequence). The CDR3 consists of 16 residues. The CDR3 loop is CSARDRRQGWNYGYTF. The DNA of the CDR3 is TGCAGTGCTAGAGACCGCAGACAGGGGTGGAACTATGGCTACACCTTC.

This clonotype was seen a handful of times. The rearrangement links TRBV20-1 to TRBJ2-1; TRBD2 is a possible D gene (6 bases). This CDR3 is built from 14 residues. The germline CDR1 and CDR2 sequences are DFQATT and SNEGSKA (reference sequence). The V and J ends lost 4 bases and 2 bases respectively, with 12 bases between them. CDR3 loop: CSANRGFPYNEQFF. CDR3 sequence (DNA): TGCAGTGCTAACCGGGGGTTCCCCTACAATGAGCAGTTCTTC.

This clonotype was recorded only once. Relative to the germline gene, one junction end is altered; a read error may explain this. The rearrangement joins TRBV20-1 to TRBJ2-3; the match to TRBD1 covers 10 bases. CDR3 length: 15 amino acids. Germline V gene lookup returns CDR1 DFQATT and CDR2 SNEGSKA (reference sequence). The CDR3 nucleotides read TGCAGTGCGAGAGGGACAGGGGTATTCACAGATACGCAGTATTTT. Amino acid sequence: CSARGTGVFTDTQYF.

The chain links TRBV20-1 to TRBJ2-3; 7 bases map to TRBD2. CDR1 is DFQATT and CDR2 is SNEGSKA in the germline V gene (reference sequence). Trimming took 1 base from V and 2 from J; bases not matched to a gene: 3. The CDR3 spans 14 residues. This CDR3 is CSARGQRDTDTQYF. The CDR3 coding sequence is TGCAGTGCTAGAGGCCAGCGGGACACAGATACGCAGTATTTT.

This rearrangement joins TRBV10-2 to TRBJ2-5; no reliable D call. Trimming shortened V by 3 bases and J by 5 bases, and 4 bases separated the two germline ends. The CDR3 totals 11 residues. Germline CDR1 and CDR2: WSHSY and SAAADI. CDR3 sequence: CASSEIETQYF. The CDR3 DNA is TGCGCCAGCAGTGAAATCGAGACCCAGTACTTC.

The chain uses TRBV7-6 and TRBJ2-3, with D hard to call. This CDR3 has 13 amino acids. Germline CDR1 reads SGHVS; CDR2 reads FNYEAQ. Trimming left V 0 bases short and J 4 bases short, with 5 bases between. The CDR3, as DNA: TGTGCCAGCAGCTTAGCCCCCTCAGATACGCAGTATTTT. Translating it yields CASSLAPSDTQYF. Complete variable domain (other parts from reference TRBV7-6 and TRBJ2-3): GAGVSQSPRYKVTKRGQDVALRCDPISGHVSLYWYRQALGQGPEFLTYFNYEAQQDKSGLPNDRFSAERPEGSISTLTIQRTEQRDSAMYRCASSLAPSDTQYFGPGTRLTVL.

The V gene is TRBV18, the J gene TRBJ2-3; D uncertain. Trimming pared 3 bases from V and 4 bases from J, leaving 11 bases between. The CDR3 consists of 14 residues. Germline V CDR1 and CDR2: KGHSH, LQKENI. Here the CDR3 DNA reads TGTGCCAGCTCACCGTTCTCAAATTCAGATACGCAGTATTTT. It is translated as CASSPFSNSDTQYF.

The chain employs TRBV15 and TRBJ2-3; 10 nucleotides align to TRBD2. Germline V gene lookup returns CDR1 LNHNV and CDR2 YYDKDF (reference sequence). The CDR3 is 17 amino acids. Trimming took 1 base from V and 6 from J; bases not matched to a gene: 10. CDR3 region: CATSRVPQRGGLDTQYF. Here the CDR3 DNA reads TGTGCCACCAGCAGAGTTCCCCAGCGGGGGGGACTCGATACGCAGTATTTT. The variable domain in full, with the rest retrieved from reference TRBV15 and TRBJ2-3, is DAMVIQNPRYQVTQFGKPVTLSCSQTLNHNVMYWYQQKSSQAPKLLFHYYDKDFNNEADTPDNFQSRRPNTSFCFLDIRSPGLGDTAMYLCATSRVPQRGGLDTQYFGPGTRLTVL.

This clonotype was recorded a few times. The chain carries TRBV10-3 and TRBJ2-7, with D perhaps TRBD2 (5 bases). CDR1 and CDR2 (germline): ENHRY, SYGVKD. The CDR3 contains 15 residues. Trimming pared 4 bases from V and 0 bases from J, leaving 13 bases between. The CDR3 region is CAISGRSASSYEQYF. The CDR3 nucleotides read TGTGCCATCAGTGGGAGGTCGGCAAGCTCCTACGAGCAGTACTTC.

This clonotype was seen more than once but under ten times. The V gene is TRBV12-3 or TRBV12-4, the J gene TRBJ2-7; TRBD1 aligns across 10 bases. Unmatched junction bases numbered 6, after V lost 5 bases and J lost 5 bases. The length of the CDR3 is 14 residues. CDR3 sequence reads: CASSVTGGKDEQYF. The CDR3 DNA reads TGTGCCAGCAGTGTGACAGGGGGCAAGGACGAGCAGTACTTC.

The chain recombines TRBV9 with TRBJ1-1; TRBD1 matches at 8 bases. The CDR3 is 14 amino acids. V was pared by 0 bases and J by 5 bases, with 3 bases of the junction left unmatched. Germline loops: CDR1 SGDLS, CDR2 YYNGEE. CDR3: CASSVDRGRTEAFF. The CDR3 bases are TGTGCCAGCAGCGTAGACAGGGGGAGGACTGAAGCTTTCTTT.

This clonotype has a single count. V gene TRBV7-3 combines with J gene TRBJ2-1; 9 nucleotides agree with TRBD1. CDR3 length equals 17 residues. Germline lookup yields CDR1 SGHTA and CDR2 FQGTGA. V lost 5 bases to trimming and J lost 1 base; unmatched junction nucleotides: 9. CDR3 in amino acids: CASSRGGGTGSYNEQFF. In DNA, the CDR3 is TGTGCCAGCAGCCGAGGGGGAGGGACAGGGTCCTACAATGAGCAGTTCTTC.

In its sample, this clonotype was seen a few times. This chain connects TRBV7-8 to TRBJ2-3, with D hard to call. Trimming cost V 0 bases and J 6 bases, with 7 bases left between them. The CDR3 is 13 residues long. The V gene's germline CDR1 is SGHVS and CDR2 FQNEAQ. The CDR3 region is CASSLALEDTQYF. The DNA of the CDR3 is TGTGCCAGCAGCTTAGCATTAGAGGATACGCAGTATTTT. The complete variable domain, with remaining parts taken from reference TRBV7-8 and TRBJ2-3, reads GAGVSQSPRYKVAKRGQDVALRCDPISGHVSLFWYQQALGQGPEFLTYFQNEAQLDKSGLPSDRFFAERPEGSVSTLKIQRTQQEDSAVYLCASSLALEDTQYFGPGTRLTVL.

V gene TRBV5-1 combines with J gene TRBJ2-3, with 8 bases that match TRBD2. With V trimmed by 4 bases and J by 2 bases, 6 bases remained unmatched. Per germline, CDR1 SGHRS and CDR2 YFSETQ. CDR3 length: 15 amino acids. The CDR3 bases are TGCGCCAGCAGCGAGGATAGCGGGAACACAGATACGCAGTATTTT. This gives the protein CASSEDSGNTDTQYF.

This clonotype was seen just once. V and J are TRBV18 and TRBJ2-1; D tentatively fits TRBD1 or TRBD2 (6 bases each). Trimming removed 0 bases from V and 8 bases from J, with 17 bases in between. There are 16 residues in the CDR3. Per germline, CDR1 KGHSH and CDR2 LQKENI. The CDR3 DNA sequence: TGTGCCAGCTCACCACCGCGAGGGGGGAGTATGGATGAGCAGTTCTTC. Translation gives CASSPPRGGSMDEQFF.

The V and J genes are TRBV29-1 and TRBJ2-1; 15 nucleotides match TRBD2. Losses at the gene ends were 6 bases for V and 2 bases for J; bases not matched to a gene: 5. The V gene's germline CDR1 is SQVTM and CDR2 ANQGSEA. The CDR3 loop spans 16 amino acids. The CDR3 coding sequence is TGCAGCGTCCTCCGGACTAGCGGGGGGGCCTACAATGAGCAGTTCTTC. Its translation: CSVLRTSGGAYNEQFF.

The chain has TRBV3-1 and TRBJ2-5; 12 nucleotides line up with TRBD2. Trimming cost V 5 bases and J 2 bases; bases outside gene matches: 9. This CDR3 region has 17 residues. Germline CDR1 and CDR2: LGHDT and YNNKEL (reference sequence). As DNA, the CDR3 is TGTGCCAGCAGCAGGATCACTAGCGGGGGGCAACAAGAGACCCAGTACTTC. It is translated as CASSRITSGGQQETQYF.

Turning to this clonotype: An end of the junction differs from the germline gene, which may be a read error. The genes are TRBV15 and TRBJ2-1; the D call may be TRBD1 or TRBD2 (5 bases each). The germline CDR1 and CDR2 sequences are LNHNV and YYDKDF (reference sequence). This CDR3 is 16 amino acids long. The CDR3 nucleotides are TGTGCCACCAGCGGAGAAGAGGGGCACGGAAGCCATGAGCAGTTCTTC. It yields the protein CATSGEEGHGSHEQFF.

This chain connects TRBV5-1 to TRBJ2-7; 7 nucleotides agree with TRBD1. CDR1 SGHRS and CDR2 YFSETQ come from the germline V gene. This CDR3 is built from 15 residues. After removal of 1 base from V and 5 bases from J, the junction contained 9 bases not matched to a gene. In DNA form, the CDR3 reads TGCGCCAGCAGCTTGACTGGGACAGTTGGAGACGAGCAGTACTTC. It codes for CASSLTGTVGDEQYF.

This clonotype was counted at least ten times. The chain joins TRBV29-1 to TRBJ2-7; weak D call: TRBD1 (5 bases). V was pared by 0 bases and J by 3 bases, with 12 bases between. This CDR3 comprises 14 residues. Germline V gene lookup returns CDR1 SQVTM and CDR2 ANQGSEA. The CDR3 DNA reads TGCAGCGTTGAAGAAACAGGTCCAGGCTACGAGCAGTACTTC. Residues: CSVEETGPGYEQYF.

V usage is TRBV12-3 or TRBV12-4 and J usage is TRBJ2-1; tentatively, D is TRBD1 (6 bases). The CDR3 contains 15 residues. Trimming took off 8 bases at V and 5 bases at J, with 19 bases between the two ends. The chain's CDR3 is CASSPEGTQHNEQFF. DNA of the CDR3: TGTGCCAGCTCTCCCGAGGGGACACAACACAATGAGCAGTTCTTC.

The V gene is TRBV7-2, the J gene TRBJ2-6; D is possibly TRBD1 (6 bases). Trimming shortened V by 7 bases and J by 1 base, and 20 bases separated the two germline ends. Germline CDR1 SGHTA, CDR2 FQGNSA. This CDR3 region has 18 residues. The CDR3 sequence: CASNPIPGHPSGANVLTF. DNA for the CDR3: TGTGCCAGCAACCCCATACCGGGACATCCATCTGGGGCCAACGTCCTGACTTTC.

V and J are TRBV7-9 and TRBJ1-1; TRBD1 aligns across 9 bases. V lost 2 bases, J lost 4 bases, and 20 bases stayed unmatched. Germline V gene data show CDR1 as SEHNR and CDR2 as FQNEAQ (reference sequence). The CDR3 covers 20 residues. Written as DNA, the CDR3 is TGTGCCAGCAGCTTATTAGCGTGGGACAGGGTCCCCGTTGGAGGCACTGAAGCTTTCTTT. It encodes CASSLLAWDRVPVGGTEAFF.

This clonotype was counted a few times. V gene TRBV29-1 combines with J gene TRBJ1-1; 7 nucleotides line up with TRBD1. Germline lookup yields CDR1 SQVTM and CDR2 ANQGSEA. V trimming: 5 bases; J trimming: 4 bases; junction bases outside the gene matches: 7. This CDR3 contains 13 residues. CDR3 region: CSVQHDRATEAFF. The CDR3 nucleotides read TGCAGCGTTCAGCACGACAGGGCCACTGAAGCTTTCTTT.

The J gene is TRBJ1-5, the V gene TRBV6-6, with D unclear. The CDR3 consists of 15 residues. The germline V gene has CDR1 MNHNY and CDR2 SVGAGI (reference sequence). V lost 6 bases to trimming and J lost 1 base, with 13 bases between them. The CDR3: CASSIGLLSNQPQHF. DNA of the CDR3: TGTGCCAGCAGCATCGGACTTCTGAGCAATCAGCCCCAGCATTTT.